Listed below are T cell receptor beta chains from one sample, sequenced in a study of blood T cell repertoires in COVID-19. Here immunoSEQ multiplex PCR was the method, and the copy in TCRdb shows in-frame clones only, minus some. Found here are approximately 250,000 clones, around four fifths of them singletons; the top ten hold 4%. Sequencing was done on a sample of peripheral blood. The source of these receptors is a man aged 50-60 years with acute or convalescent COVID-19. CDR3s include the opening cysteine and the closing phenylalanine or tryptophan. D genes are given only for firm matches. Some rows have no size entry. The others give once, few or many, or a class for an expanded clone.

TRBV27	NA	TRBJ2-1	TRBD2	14	TGTGCCAGCAGGGAGGGACTACACAACAATGAGCAGTTCTTC	CASREGLHNNEQFF
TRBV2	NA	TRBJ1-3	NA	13	TGTGCCAGCAGTGGGCAGTCTGGAAACACCATATATTTT	CASSGQSGNTIYF
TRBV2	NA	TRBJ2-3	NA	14	TGTGCCATTTCCCGGGACTCAAACACAGATACGCAGTATTTT	CAISRDSNTDTQYF
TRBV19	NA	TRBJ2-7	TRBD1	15	TGTGCCAGTAGTATTTCAGGGGGACACACTTACGAGCAGTACTTC	CASSISGGHTYEQYF
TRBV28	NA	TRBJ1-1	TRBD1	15	TGTGCCAGCATCCTAGGGGGCAGGTTGAACACTGAAGCTTTCTTT	CASILGGRLNTEAFF
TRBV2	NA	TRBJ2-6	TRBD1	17	TGTGCCAGCAGTGCTGGACAGGTACCCTCTGGGGCCAACGTCCTGACTTTC	CASSAGQVPSGANVLTF
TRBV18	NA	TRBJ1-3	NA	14	TGTGCCAGCTCAACCGGGACAAATGGAAACACCATATATTTT	CASSTGTNGNTIYF
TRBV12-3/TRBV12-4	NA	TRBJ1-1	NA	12	TGTGCCAGCAGTTTAGTTACAAATGAAGCTTTCTTT	CASSLVTNEAFF
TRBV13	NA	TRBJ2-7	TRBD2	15	TGTGCCAGCAGCGACCGCGCGGGAGGCAACTACGAGCAGTACTTC	CASSDRAGGNYEQYF
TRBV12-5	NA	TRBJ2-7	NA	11	TGTGCTAGTGGTTTGGCGTACGAGCAGTACTTC	CASGLAYEQYF
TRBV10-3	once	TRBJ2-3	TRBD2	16	TGTGCCATCACTGGGACTAGCGGGGCCAGGGTTGATACGCAGTATTTT	CAITGTSGARVDTQYF
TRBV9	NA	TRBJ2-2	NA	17	TGTGCCAGCAGCGTTCTGAGGACAGTCGCGAACACCGGGGAGCTGTTTTTT	CASSVLRTVANTGELFF
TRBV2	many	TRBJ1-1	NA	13	TGTGCCAGCAGTGACACAATGAACACTGAAGCTTTCTTT	CASSDTMNTEAFF
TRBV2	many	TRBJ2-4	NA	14	TGTGCCAGCAGTGAAGAGGGGGGGCCAAGTATTCAGTACTTC	CASSEEGGPSIQYF
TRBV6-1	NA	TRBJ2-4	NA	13	TGTGCCAGCAGTGAAGATACTTGGAACATTCAGTACTTC	CASSEDTWNIQYF
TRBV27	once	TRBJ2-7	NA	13	TGTGCCAGCAGTTTTACAGGGTTGGGAGAGCAGTACTTC	CASSFTGLGEQYF
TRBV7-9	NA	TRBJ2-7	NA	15	TGTGCCAGCAGCTCGCCCCAGGCTACGCTCTACGAGCAGTACTTC	CASSSPQATLYEQYF
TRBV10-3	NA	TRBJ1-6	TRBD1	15	TGTGCCATCGGAGACCCGAACAGGGGAGACTCACCCCTCCACTTT	CAIGDPNRGDSPLHF
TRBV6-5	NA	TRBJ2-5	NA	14	TGTGCCAGCGGCGCTAGCGTCGCCCAAGAGACCCAGTACTTC	CASGASVAQETQYF
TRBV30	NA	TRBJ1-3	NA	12	TGTGCCTGGAGTGTACAGGAAGGTGCCATATATTTT	CAWSVQEGAIYF
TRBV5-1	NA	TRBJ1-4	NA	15	TGCGCCAGCAGCTTATGGGGCAGAGAAAATGAAAAACTGTTTTTT	CASSLWGRENEKLFF
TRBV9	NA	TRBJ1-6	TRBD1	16	TGTGCCAGCAGCGTAGGCCCAGGACAGGGGCAATCACCCCTCCACTTT	CASSVGPGQGQSPLHF
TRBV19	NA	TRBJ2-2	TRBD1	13	TGTGCCAGTGGACAGGGGAACACCGGGGAGCTGTTTTTT	CASGQGNTGELFF
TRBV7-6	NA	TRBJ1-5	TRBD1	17	TGTGCCAGCAGCTCCGCGGGACAGCCAAATAGCAATCAGCCCCAGCATTTT	CASSSAGQPNSNQPQHF
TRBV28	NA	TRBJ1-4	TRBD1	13	TGTGCCAGCAACCCAGGGGGAGGTGAAAAACTGTTTTTT	CASNPGGGEKLFF
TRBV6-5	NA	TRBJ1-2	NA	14	TGTGCCAGCCTGACCCGGGGAAGCACGAACGGCTACACCTTC	CASLTRGSTNGYTF
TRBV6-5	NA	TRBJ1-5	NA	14	TGTGCCAGCAGCGGTCACAGACAAAATCAGCCCCAGCATTTT	CASSGHRQNQPQHF
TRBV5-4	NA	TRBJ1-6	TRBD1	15	TGTGCCAGCAGCTTGGGGGACAGGGGTAATTCACCCCTCCACTTT	CASSLGDRGNSPLHF
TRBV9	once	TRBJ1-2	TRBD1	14	TGTGCCAGCAGCTCCAGGACAGGGAACTATGGCTACACCTTC	CASSSRTGNYGYTF
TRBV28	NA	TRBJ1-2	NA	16	TGTGCCAGCAGGAAATTACGGGACATAAAACTCTATGGCTACACCTTC	CASRKLRDIKLYGYTF
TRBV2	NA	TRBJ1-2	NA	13	TGTGCCAGTACGAGGGAGACTAACTATGGCTACACCTTC	CASTRETNYGYTF
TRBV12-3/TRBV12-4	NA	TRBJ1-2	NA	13	TGTGCCAGCAGTCCCCCTAACGGGTATGGCTACACCTTC	CASSPPNGYGYTF
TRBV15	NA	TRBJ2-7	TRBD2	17	TGTGCCACCAGCAGAATCGAAGTCGGAGCGGGAGCCTACGAGCAGTACTTC	CATSRIEVGAGAYEQYF
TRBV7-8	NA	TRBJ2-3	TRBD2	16	TGTGCCAGCAGCTTATTTGTCCGGGGGGGCTGGGATACGCAGTATTTT	CASSLFVRGGWDTQYF
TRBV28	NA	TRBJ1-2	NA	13	TGTGCCAGCAGTGAAAACAGGGCTCGTGGCTACACCTTC	CASSENRARGYTF
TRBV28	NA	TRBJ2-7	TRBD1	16	TGTGCCAGCAGTTCCCCGGGACAGGTCCCCTCCTACGAGCAGTACTTC	CASSSPGQVPSYEQYF
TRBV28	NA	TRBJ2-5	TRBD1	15	TGTGCCAGCAGTTCTCCGGGACAGGGGCAAGAGACCCAGTACTTC	CASSSPGQGQETQYF
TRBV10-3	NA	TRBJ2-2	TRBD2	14	TGTGCCATCAGCGAACTAGCGCCAGCCGGGGAGCTGTTTTTT	CAISELAPAGELFF
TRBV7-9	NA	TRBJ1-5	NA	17	TGTGCCAGCAGCTCCCGGACGGAAGATATAGGGGATCAGCCCCAGCATTTT	CASSSRTEDIGDQPQHF
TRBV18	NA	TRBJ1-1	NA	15	TGTGCCAGCTCACGTCGTCAGGAGGGTAACACTGAAGCTTTCTTT	CASSRRQEGNTEAFF
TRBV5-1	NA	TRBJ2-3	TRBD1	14	TGCGCCAGCAGAAAGACAGGGTTGGCAGATACGCAGTATTTT	CASRKTGLADTQYF
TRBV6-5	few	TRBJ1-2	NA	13	TGTGCCAGCAGTTCGAGAACTAACTATGGCTACACCTTC	CASSSRTNYGYTF
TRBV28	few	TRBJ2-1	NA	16	TGTGCCAGCAGTTTATTCGGGAGTAGTTCCTACAATGAGCAGTTCTTC	CASSLFGSSSYNEQFF
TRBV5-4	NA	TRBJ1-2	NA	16	TGTGCCAGCAGTCCAGGGGCGGAAATGCTGGGCTATGGCTACACCTTC	CASSPGAEMLGYGYTF
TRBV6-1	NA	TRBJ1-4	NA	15	TGTGCCAGCAGTGAAAGGGGCACGGCTAATGAAAAACTGTTTTTT	CASSERGTANEKLFF
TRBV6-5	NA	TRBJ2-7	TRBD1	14	TGTGCCAGCAGACCTCCGGGACAGGGCTACGAGCAGTACTTC	CASRPPGQGYEQYF
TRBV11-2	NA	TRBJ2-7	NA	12	TGTGCCAGCAGCTACTCCCCTCGAGAGCAGTACTTC	CASSYSPREQYF
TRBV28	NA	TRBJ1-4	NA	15	TGTGCCAGCAGTTCCCGCAGGGAGGCTAATGAAAAACTGTTTTTT	CASSSRREANEKLFF
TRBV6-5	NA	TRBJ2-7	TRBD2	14	TGTGCCAGCAGTTACCTAGCGGGATCGTACGAGCAGTACTTC	CASSYLAGSYEQYF
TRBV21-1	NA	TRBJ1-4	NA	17	TGTGCCAGCAGCGTCCGACCACCGCCGGGACAGGCGGAAAAACTGTTTTTT	CASSVRPPPGQAEKLFF
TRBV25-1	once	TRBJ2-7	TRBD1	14	TGTGCCAGCAGGGGGGACAGTCTAAACTACGAGCAGTACTTC	CASRGDSLNYEQYF
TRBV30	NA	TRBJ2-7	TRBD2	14	TGTGCCTGGAGTGTACGGGAGGGACGCTACGAGCAGTACTTC	CAWSVREGRYEQYF
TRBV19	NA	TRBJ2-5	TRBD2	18	TGTGCCAGTAGTGTAACACACTCGACGACTAGCGTGGGAGAGACCCAGTACTTC	CASSVTHSTTSVGETQYF
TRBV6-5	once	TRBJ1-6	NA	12	TGTGCCAGCAGCAAAGGACAGTATGCCCTCCACTTT	CASSKGQYALHF